This T cell receptor (beta chain) is from a study of PD-1 blockade in classical Hodgkin lymphoma. Repertoires were generated with immunoSEQ multiplex PCR, while TCRdb's copy carries only in-frame clones and drops some. The repertoire has around 100,000 clones, around 89% of them found once; the top ten carry approximately 6.3%. Patients all relapsed after autologous stem cell transplantation, and there was variation in brentuximab vedotin exposure. Sequencing was performed on peripheral blood mononuclear cells (PBMCs), taken before the second cycle of nivolumab. This receptor was taken from a human donor with classical Hodgkin lymphoma.

CDR3 nucleotides: TGTGCCAGCAGCCCCCCTGTTTATGGCTACACCTTC. Protein: CASSPPVYGYTF. The rearrangement links TRBV28 to TRBJ1-2, with D uncertain. Germline lookup yields CDR1 MDHEN and CDR2 SYDVKM. The V end was cut by 6 bases, the J end by 5 bases, with 10 bases between. This CDR3 comprises 12 residues.